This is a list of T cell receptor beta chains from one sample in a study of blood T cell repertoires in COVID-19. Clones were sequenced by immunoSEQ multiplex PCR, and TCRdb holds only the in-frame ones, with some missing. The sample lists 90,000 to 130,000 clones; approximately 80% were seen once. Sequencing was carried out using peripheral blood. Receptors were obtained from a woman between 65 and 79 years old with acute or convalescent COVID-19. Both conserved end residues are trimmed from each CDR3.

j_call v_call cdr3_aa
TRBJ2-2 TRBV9 ASSARLAGFPGELF
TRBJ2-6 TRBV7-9 ASSLVLSGANVLT
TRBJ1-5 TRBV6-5 ASSPGQGNQPQH
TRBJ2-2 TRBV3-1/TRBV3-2 ASSHRVTGELF
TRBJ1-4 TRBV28 ASSSHRPTNEKLF
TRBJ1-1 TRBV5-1 ASSLRTGISTEAF
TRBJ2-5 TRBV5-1 ASRPQTSVETQY
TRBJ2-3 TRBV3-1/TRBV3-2 ASRGPGLAGGPPSTDTQY
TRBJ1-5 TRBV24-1 ATSDNKGFNQPQH
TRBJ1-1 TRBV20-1 SATGNTEAF
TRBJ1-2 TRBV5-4 ASSLSIGRVNGYT
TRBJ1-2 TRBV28 ASTSAGQGVHGYT
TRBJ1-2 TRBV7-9 ASSSDFYGYT
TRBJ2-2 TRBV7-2 ASSPNPGQVNTGELF
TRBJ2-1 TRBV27 ASSSYSGTGSYNEQF
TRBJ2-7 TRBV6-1 ASSDPDKESCEQY
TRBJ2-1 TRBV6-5 ASSNPGQAYNEQF
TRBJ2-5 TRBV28 ASSLEPGSQETQY
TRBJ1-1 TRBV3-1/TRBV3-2 ASSPNKNRGWTEAF
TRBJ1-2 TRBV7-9 ASSQWTPSNYGYT
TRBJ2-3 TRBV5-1 ASSPAPAGGVYTQY
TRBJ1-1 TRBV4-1 ASSQGSKRTEAF
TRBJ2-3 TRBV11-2 ASGAGTGVTDTQY
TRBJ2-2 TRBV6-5 ASRSNWKTGELF
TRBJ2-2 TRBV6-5 ASSYSASGSGGELF
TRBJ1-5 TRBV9 ASSGGTGGNQPQH
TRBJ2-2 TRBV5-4 ASSSVLGRVNGELF
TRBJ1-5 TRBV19 ASSTTGTGNQPQH
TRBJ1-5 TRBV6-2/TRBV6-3 ASSYERSRGSSNQPQH
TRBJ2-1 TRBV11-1 ASSRGTSGFNEQF
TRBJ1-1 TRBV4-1 ASSQVTGFSSNAEAF
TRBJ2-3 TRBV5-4 ASSGGPGSGADTQY
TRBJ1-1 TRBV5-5 ASSLVVAGGSEAF
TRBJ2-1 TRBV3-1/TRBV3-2 ASSRLTSVAPNEQF
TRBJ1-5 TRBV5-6 ASSGSTGGSNQPQH
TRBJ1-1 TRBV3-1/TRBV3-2 ASSPAPHRTNTEAF
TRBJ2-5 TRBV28 ASSLDSGGGQETQY
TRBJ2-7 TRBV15 ATSGPGTTEQY
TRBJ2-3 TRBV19 ASSITTGTQY
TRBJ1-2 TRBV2 ASSDQGARGYT
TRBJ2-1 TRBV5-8 ASSLGERGPGEQF
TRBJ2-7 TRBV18 ASHPSVGRGSYEQY
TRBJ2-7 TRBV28 ASSAGPFYEQY
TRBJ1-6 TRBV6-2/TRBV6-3 ASSYLQSSYNSPLH
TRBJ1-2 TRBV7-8 ASSLMGQGNYGYT
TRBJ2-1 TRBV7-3 ASSFTSGRLNEQF
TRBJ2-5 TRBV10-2 ASSLSGRVGETQY
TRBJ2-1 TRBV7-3 ASSLKESGYNEQF
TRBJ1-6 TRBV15 ATSRDRSNNSPLH
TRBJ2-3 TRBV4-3 ASSQGLAGGDTQY
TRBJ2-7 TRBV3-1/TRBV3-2 ASSPGTSGYVGEQY
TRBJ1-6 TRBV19 ASSTSFGGYNSPLH
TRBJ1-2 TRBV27 ASSLSWRRYGYT
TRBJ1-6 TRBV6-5 ASSYSGLHNSPLH